This T cell receptor beta chain was recovered during a study of control samples from healthy donors and cancer patients. Assay used: immunoSEQ multiplex PCR; TCRdb lists only in-frame clones, some missing. The table shows more than 50,000 clones, with around 95% occurring only once. CDR1 and CDR2 (germline): SEHNR, FQNEAQ (reference sequence). V lost 2 bases, J lost 5 bases, and 6 bases stayed unmatched. This CDR3 is built from 15 residues. The chain uses TRBV7-9 and TRBJ1-5; 7 nucleotides match TRBD1. This TCR was recovered from a woman in her late teens or twenties in good health. The sample consisted of blood. The CDR3 here is CASSLTTGRDQPQHF. DNA of the CDR3: TGTGCCAGCAGCTTAACGACAGGGAGGGATCAGCCCCAGCATTTT.